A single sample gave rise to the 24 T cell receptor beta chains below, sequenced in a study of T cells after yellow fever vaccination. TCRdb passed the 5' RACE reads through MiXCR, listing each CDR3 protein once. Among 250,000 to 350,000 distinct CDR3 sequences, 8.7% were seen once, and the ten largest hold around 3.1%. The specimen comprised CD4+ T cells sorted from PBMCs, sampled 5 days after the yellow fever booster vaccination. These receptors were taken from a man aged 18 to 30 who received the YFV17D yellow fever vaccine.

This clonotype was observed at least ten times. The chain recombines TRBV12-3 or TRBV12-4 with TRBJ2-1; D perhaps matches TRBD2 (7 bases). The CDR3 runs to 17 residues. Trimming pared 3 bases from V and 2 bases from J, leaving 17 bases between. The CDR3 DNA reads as TGTGCCAGCAGTTTGAGTTCGGGGGGCAAAACCTACAATGAGCAGTTCTTC. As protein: CASSLSSGGKTYNEQFF.

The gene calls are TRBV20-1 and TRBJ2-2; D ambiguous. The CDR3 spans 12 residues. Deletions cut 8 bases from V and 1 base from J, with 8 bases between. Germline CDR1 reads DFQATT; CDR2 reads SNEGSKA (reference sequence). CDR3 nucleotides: TGCAGTTTGCAGGTGAACACCGGGGAGCTGTTTTTT. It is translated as CSLQVNTGELFF.

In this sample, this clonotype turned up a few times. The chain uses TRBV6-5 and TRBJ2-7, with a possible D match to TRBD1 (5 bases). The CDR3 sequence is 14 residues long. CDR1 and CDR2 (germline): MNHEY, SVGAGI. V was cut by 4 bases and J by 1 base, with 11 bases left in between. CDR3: CASSLDIGSYEQYF. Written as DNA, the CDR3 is TGTGCCAGCAGTTTGGACATCGGATCCTACGAGCAGTACTTC.

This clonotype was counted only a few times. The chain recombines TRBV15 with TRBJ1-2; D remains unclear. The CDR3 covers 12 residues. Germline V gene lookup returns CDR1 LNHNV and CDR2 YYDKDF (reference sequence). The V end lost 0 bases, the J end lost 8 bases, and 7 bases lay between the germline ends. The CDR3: CATSRDSGGYTF. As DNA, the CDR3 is TGTGCCACCAGCAGAGATTCCGGGGGCTACACCTTC.

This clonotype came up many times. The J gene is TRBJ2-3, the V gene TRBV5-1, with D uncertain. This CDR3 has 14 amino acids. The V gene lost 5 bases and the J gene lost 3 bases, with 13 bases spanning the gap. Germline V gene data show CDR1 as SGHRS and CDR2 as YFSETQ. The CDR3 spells CASRVFWGTDTQYF. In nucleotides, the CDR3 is TGCGCCAGCAGAGTGTTTTGGGGTACAGATACGCAGTATTTT.

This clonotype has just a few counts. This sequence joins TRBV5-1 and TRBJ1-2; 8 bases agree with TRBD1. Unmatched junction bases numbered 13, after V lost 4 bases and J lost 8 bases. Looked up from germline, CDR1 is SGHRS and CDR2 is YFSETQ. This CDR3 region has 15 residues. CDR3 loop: CASSVTGAYQGGYTF. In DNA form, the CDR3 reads TGCGCCAGCAGCGTGACAGGGGCATACCAGGGGGGCTACACCTTC. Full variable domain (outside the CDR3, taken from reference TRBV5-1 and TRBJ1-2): KAGVTQTPRYLIKTRGQQVTLSCSPISGHRSVSWYQQTPGQGLQFLFEYFSETQRNKGNFPGRFSGRQFSNSRSEMNVSTLELGDSALYLCASSVTGAYQGGYTFGSGTRLTVV.

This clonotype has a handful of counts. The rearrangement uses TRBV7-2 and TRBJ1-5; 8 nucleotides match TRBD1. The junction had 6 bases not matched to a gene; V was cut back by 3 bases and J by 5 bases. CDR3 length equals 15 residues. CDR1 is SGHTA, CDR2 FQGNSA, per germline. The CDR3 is CASSFYGTGDQPQHF. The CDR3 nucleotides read TGTGCCAGCAGCTTTTATGGGACAGGTGATCAGCCCCAGCATTTT. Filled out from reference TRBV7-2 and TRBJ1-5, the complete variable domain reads GAGVSQSPSNKVTEKGKDVELRCDPISGHTALYWYRQSLGQGLEFLIYFQGNSAPDKSGLPSDRFSAERTGGSVSTLTIQRTQQEDSAVYLCASSFYGTGDQPQHFGDGTRLSIL.

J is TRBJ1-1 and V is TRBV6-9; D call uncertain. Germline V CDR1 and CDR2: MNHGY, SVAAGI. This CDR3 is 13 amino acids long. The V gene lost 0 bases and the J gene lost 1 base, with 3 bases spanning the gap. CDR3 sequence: CASSYSQNTEAFF. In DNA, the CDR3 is TGTGCCAGCAGTTATTCTCAGAACACTGAAGCTTTCTTT.

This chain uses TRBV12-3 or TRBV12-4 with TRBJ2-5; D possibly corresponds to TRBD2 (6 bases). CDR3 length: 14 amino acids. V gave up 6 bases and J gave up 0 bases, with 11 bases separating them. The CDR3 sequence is CASSSSGNQETQYF. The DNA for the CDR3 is TGTGCCAGCAGCAGTAGCGGTAACCAAGAGACCCAGTACTTC.

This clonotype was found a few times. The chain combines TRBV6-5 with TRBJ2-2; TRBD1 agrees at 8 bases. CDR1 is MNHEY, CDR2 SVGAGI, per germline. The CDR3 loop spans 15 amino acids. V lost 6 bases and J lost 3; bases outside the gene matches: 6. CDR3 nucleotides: TGTGCCAGCAGGACCGGACAGGGCTACACCGGGGAGCTGTTTTTT. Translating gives CASRTGQGYTGELFF.

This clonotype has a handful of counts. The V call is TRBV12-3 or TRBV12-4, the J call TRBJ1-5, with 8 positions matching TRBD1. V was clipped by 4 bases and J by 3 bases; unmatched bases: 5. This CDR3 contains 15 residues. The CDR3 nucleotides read TGTGCCAGCAGTTACGACAGGGGCCCCAATCAGCCCCAGCATTTT. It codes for CASSYDRGPNQPQHF.

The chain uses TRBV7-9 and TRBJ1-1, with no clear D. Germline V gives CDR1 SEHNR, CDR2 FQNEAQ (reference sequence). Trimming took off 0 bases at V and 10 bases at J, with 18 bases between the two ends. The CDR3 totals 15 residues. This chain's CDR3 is CASSLALESAGLAFF. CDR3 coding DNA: TGTGCCAGCAGCTTAGCGTTAGAGTCTGCCGGACTAGCTTTCTTT.

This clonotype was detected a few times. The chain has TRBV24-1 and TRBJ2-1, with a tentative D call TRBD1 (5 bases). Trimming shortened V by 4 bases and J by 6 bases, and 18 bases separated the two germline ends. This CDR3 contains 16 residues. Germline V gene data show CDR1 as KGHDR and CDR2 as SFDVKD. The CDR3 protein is CATSDPTGGRGNEQFF. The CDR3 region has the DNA TGTGCCACCAGTGACCCTACAGGCGGTAGAGGCAATGAGCAGTTCTTC.

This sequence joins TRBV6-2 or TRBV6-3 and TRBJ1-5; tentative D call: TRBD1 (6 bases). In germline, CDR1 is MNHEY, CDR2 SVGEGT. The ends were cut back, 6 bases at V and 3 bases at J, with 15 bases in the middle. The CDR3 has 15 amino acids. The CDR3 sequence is CASRGRDTSNQPQHF. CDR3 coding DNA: TGTGCCAGCAGGGGCAGGGACACTTCCAATCAGCCCCAGCATTTT.

The DNA for the CDR3 is TGCGCCAGCAGCCATGGACAGGGGGGCACTGAAGCTTTCTTT. Translating it yields CASSHGQGGTEAFF. The V gene is TRBV4-3, the J gene TRBJ1-1, with 10 bases identical to TRBD1. Germline lookup yields CDR1 LGHNA and CDR2 YSLEER. V lost 3 bases and J lost 4; bases outside the gene matches: 2. This CDR3 has 14 amino acids.

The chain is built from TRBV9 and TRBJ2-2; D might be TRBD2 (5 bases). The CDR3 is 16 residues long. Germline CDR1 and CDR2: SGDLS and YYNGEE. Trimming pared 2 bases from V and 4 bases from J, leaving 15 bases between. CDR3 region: CASSVDGRGFTGELFF. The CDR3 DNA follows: TGTGCCAGCAGCGTGGACGGAAGAGGGTTCACCGGGGAGCTGTTTTTT.

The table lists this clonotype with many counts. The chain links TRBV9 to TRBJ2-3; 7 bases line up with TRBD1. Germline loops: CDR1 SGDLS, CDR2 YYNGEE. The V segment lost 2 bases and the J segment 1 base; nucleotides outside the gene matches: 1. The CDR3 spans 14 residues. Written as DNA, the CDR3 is TGTGCCAGCAGCGTGCAGGGGGGCACAGATACGCAGTATTTT. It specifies CASSVQGGTDTQYF.

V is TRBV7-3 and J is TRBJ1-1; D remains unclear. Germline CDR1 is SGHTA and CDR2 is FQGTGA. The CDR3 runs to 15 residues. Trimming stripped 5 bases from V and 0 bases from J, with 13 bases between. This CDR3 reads CASSPREGLNTEAFF. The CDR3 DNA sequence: TGTGCCAGCAGCCCCCGGGAGGGTCTGAACACTGAAGCTTTCTTT.

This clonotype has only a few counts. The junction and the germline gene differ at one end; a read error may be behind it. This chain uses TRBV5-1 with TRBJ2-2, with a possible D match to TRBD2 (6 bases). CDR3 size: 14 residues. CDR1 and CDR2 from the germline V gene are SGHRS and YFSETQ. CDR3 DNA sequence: TGCGCCAGCAGCTTGCGGGACTCCACCCGGGAGCTGTTTTTT. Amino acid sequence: CASSLRDSTRELFF.

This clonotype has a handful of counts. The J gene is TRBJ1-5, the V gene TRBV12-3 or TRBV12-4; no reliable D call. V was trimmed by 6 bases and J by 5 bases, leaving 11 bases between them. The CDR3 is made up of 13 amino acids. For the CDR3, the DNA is TGTGCCAGCAGGCCCGACTGGGATCAGCCCCAGCATTTT. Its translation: CASRPDWDQPQHF.

The CDR3 loop reads CASSFQRGEQETQYF. In DNA, the CDR3 is TGTGCCAGCAGCTTCCAGCGGGGGGAGCAAGAGACCCAGTACTTC. This rearrangement joins TRBV7-2 to TRBJ2-5; TRBD2 aligns across 9 bases. Germline CDR1 and CDR2: SGHTA and FQGNSA. With V trimmed by 3 bases and J by 2 bases, 4 bases remained unmatched. CDR3 length: 15 amino acids.

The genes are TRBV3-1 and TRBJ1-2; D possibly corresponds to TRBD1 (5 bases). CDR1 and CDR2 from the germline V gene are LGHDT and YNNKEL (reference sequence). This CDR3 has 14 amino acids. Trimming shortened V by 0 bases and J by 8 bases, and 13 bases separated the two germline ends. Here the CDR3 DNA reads TGTGCCAGCAGCCAAGATCAGTCCAGGGAAGGCTACACCTTC. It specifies CASSQDQSREGYTF.

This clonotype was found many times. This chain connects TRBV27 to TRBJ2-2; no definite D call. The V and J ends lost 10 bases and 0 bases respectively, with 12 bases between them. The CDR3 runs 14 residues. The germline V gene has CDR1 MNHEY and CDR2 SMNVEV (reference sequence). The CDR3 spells CATALFANTGELFF. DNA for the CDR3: TGTGCCACCGCGCTTTTCGCGAACACCGGGGAGCTGTTTTTT.

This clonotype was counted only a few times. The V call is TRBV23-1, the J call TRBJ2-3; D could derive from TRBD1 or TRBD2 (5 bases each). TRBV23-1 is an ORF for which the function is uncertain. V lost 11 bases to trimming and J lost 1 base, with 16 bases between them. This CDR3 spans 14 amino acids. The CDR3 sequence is CAGEGLWGTDTQYF. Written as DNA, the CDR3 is TGCGCCGGAGAGGGGCTTTGGGGCACAGATACGCAGTATTTT.